One T cell receptor (beta chain) is described in this entry. Which antigen it targets is not known. No much larger clonotype is one base removed from it; base qualities were not supplied. The sample is drawn from a study of blood T cell repertoires in COVID-19 (dated by TCRdb to 2020 to 2022). Regarding the study in general: Samples from collaborators originated in the United States, Italy and Spain and spanned both the acute and convalescent phases of COVID-19. The material from the prospective study consisted of cDNA or gDNA derived from T cells, B-cell-depleted T cells, or PBMCs. Deeply sampled blood TCRbeta repertoires from subjects exposed to, actively infected with, or recovered from COVID-19 were included in the dataset. The repertoires were released in a freely available public database meant as a resource for research on the immune response to SARS-CoV-2. The samples were drawn from two sources: the first 160 participants of the ongoing ImmuneRACE study, and 1,000 to 1,500 subjects contributed by 6 global collaborators. The sample metadata nearly always contained a de-identified subject ID, COVID-19 status, age in years and sex. HLA class I and class II types, where available, came from metadata supplied by the sample provider rather than from assay-based typing. Broad study findings and their caveats: The quantity of clinical and demographic metadata differed by source and by participant and was supplied without curation.

TCRbeta CDR3 regions were amplified from genomic DNA by means of the immunoSEQ Assay, a bias-controlled multiplex PCR. On the authors' methods: Nucleated cell counts per sample were estimated from amplification of reference gene primers within the assay. Sequence reads were collapsed and filtered to measure the absolute abundance of every unique TCRbeta CDR3 rearrangement. For each sample, productive Simpson clonality was calculated by taking the square root of Simpson's diversity index across productive rearrangements. Not all clones reach the TCRdb copy of this immuneACCESS table, which keeps in-frame sequences only. Checked studies attribute under half of the gap to unresolved V genes and leave the rest unexplained. V and J calls and clone size are copied from that table; D and trimming were computed from the DNA. The sample records over 200,000 clones, approximately 84% of which are singletons. The ten top clones hold about 8% of the sample.

Collaborating institutions collected whole blood in K2EDTA tubes following their own protocols. For TCRbeta analysis, collaborators shipped samples as frozen whole blood, isolated PBMCs, or DNA extracted from either of those sample types. For this chain, trimming is 7 bases at the V end and 1 base at the J end, and the number of junction bases without a gene match is 7. CDR1 and CDR2 are read off the germline V gene as SGHDT and YYEEEE. The CDR3 holds 14 amino acids from the cysteine to the phenylalanine. The only DNA kept is the CDR3, 42 bases in frame from the first base. The sequence came from a woman in her fifties or sixties with active or convalescent COVID-19. The receptor chain draws on TRBV5-6 and TRBJ2-5, with 7 bases matching TRBD2. Specimen: peripheral blood. DNA sequence: TGTGCCAGCCAAAGGCCTAGCGGCCAAGAGACCCAGTACTTC. Translated, this is CASQRPSGQETQYF.